A single sample gave rise to the 5 T cell receptor beta chains below, sequenced in a study of shared clonotypes between healthy human individuals. The naive CD8 subset, CD45RO-negative cells positively selected for CCR7, excluded terminally differentiated effector memory CD45RA+ cells. Generated by immunoSEQ multiplex PCR, the TCRdb table keeps only in-frame clones and is missing some. The top ten hold 1.1% of the sample, which has millions of clones, roughly 94% seen once. The sequenced sample was naive CD8+ T cells sorted from blood. The source is a young man in good health.

The V and J genes are TRBV14 and TRBJ2-1; tentatively, D is TRBD2 (6 bases). The CDR3 covers 15 residues. The germline V and J ends were trimmed by 4 bases and 5 bases, with 15 bases remaining between them. CDR1 and CDR2 (germline): SGHDN, FVKESK. In nucleotides, the CDR3 is TGTGCCAGCAGCCCGTGGGGACTGACTAACAATGAGCAGTTCTTC. Residues: CASSPWGLTNNEQFF.

The chain is built from TRBV5-6 and TRBJ2-7; 11 nucleotides line up with TRBD2. The germline V gene has CDR1 SGHDT and CDR2 YYEEEE. There are 18 residues in the CDR3. V lost 4 bases to trimming and J lost 2 bases; unmatched junction nucleotides: 14. In nucleotides, the CDR3 is TGTGCCAGCAGCATTGGACCGGGACTAGCGGAGCAGCCCTACGAGCAGTACTTC. Translating gives CASSIGPGLAEQPYEQYF.

This clone was recorded only once. The same CDR3 also results from other DNA sequences found in this sample. The rearrangement uses TRBV6-5 and TRBJ2-5, with 10 bases lining up with TRBD2. The length of the CDR3 is 15 residues. J was trimmed by 1 base and V by 3 bases; bases with no gene match: 2. In germline, CDR1 is MNHEY, CDR2 SVGAGI. The CDR3 DNA sequence: TGTGCCAGCAGTTATAGCGGGGGGCTCCAAGAGACCCAGTACTTC. This sequence encodes CASSYSGGLQETQYF.

The J gene is TRBJ1-6, the V gene TRBV9, with D possibly TRBD1 on 5 matching bases. Per the germline V gene, CDR1 is SGDLS and CDR2 is YYNGEE. V was shortened by 0 bases and J by 7 bases, with 17 bases between the two germline ends. The CDR3 is 17 residues long. The CDR3 protein is CASSVGGSVESNSPLHF. The CDR3 DNA sequence: TGTGCCAGCAGCGTAGGGGGCTCCGTAGAAAGCAATTCACCCCTCCACTTT.

With regard to this clone: The same CDR3 arises from other DNA sequences in this sample as well. The chain combines TRBV6-5 with TRBJ2-1; D perhaps matches TRBD2 (5 bases). Trimming pared 6 bases from V and 4 bases from J, leaving 10 bases between. The CDR3 totals 13 residues. In germline, CDR1 is MNHEY, CDR2 SVGAGI. This CDR3 is CASSPGLYNEQFF. The CDR3 bases are TGTGCCAGCAGCCCCGGACTGTACAATGAGCAGTTCTTC.